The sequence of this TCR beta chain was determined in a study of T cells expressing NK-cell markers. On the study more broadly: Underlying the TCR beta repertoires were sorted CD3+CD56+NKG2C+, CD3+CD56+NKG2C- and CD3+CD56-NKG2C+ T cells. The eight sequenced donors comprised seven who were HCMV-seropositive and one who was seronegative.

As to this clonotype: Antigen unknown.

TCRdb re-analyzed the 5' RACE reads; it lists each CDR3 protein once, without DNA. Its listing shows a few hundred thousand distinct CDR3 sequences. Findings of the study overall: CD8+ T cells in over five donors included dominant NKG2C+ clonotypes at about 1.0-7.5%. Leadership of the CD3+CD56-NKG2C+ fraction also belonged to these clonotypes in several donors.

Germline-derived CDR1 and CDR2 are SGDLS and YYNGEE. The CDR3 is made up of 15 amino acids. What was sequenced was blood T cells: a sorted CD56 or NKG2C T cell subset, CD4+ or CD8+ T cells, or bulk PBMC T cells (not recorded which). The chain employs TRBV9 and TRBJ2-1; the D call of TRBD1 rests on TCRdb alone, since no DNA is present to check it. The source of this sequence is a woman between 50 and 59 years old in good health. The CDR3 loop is CASSGGYRGYNEQFF.